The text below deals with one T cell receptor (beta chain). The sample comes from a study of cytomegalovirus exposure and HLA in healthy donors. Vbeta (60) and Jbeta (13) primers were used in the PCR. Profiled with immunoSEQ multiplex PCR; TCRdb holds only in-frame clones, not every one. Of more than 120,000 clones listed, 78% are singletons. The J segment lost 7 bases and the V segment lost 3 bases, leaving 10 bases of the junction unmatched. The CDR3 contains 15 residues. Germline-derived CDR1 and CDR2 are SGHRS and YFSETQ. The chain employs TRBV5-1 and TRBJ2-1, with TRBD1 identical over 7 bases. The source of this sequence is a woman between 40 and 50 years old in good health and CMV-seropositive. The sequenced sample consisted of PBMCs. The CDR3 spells CASSSLQGMGNEQFF. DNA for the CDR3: TGCGCCAGCAGCTCTCTACAGGGGATGGGGAATGAGCAGTTCTTC.